This TCR beta chain was retrieved from a study of cytomegalovirus exposure and HLA in healthy donors. Study-level points and caveats: Later on, analysis showed that most CMV-associated TCR beta chains appeared to be HLA-restricted.

On this clone: The antigen is not known.

Germline V CDR1 and CDR2: GTSNPN, SVGIG (reference sequence). V was shortened by 7 bases and J by 6 bases, with 12 bases between the two germline ends. This CDR3 contains 12 residues. A multiplex PCR was run with 60 Vbeta primers and 13 Jbeta primers. TCRdb's copy holds only in-frame clones and misses some; the assay was immunoSEQ multiplex PCR. The sample yields over 150,000 clones, 60% to 85% seen once. What was sequenced was PBMCs. The V gene is TRBV30, the J gene TRBJ2-2; a possible D gene is TRBD2 (6 bases). This clonotype originated in a male donor in good health and CMV-seronegative. CDR3 sequence (DNA): TGTGCCTTGGAGGGGTACCCCGGGGAGCTGTTTTTT. Amino acids: CALEGYPGELFF.